What follows describes a single TCR beta chain. The CDR3 runs 15 residues. CDR1 LNHNV and CDR2 YYDKDF come from the germline V gene (reference sequence). V was pared by 3 bases and J by 3 bases, with 15 bases between. Measured with immunoSEQ multiplex PCR; TCRdb has only the in-frame clones, and not every one. The repertoire holds roughly 170,000 clones, with about 83% as singletons. This entry comes from a study of blood T cell repertoires in COVID-19. About the study: Whether acute or convalescent, the COVID-19 samples came from the United States, Italy and Spain. Sample material is recorded as cDNA or gDNA derived from T cells, B-cell-depleted T cells, or PBMCs.

Material: peripheral blood. The chain has TRBV15 and TRBJ2-7; D possibly corresponds to TRBD1 (6 bases). The TCR was taken from a woman under 30 who had recovered from COVID-19. This CDR3 is CATSRTQGLVYEQYF. CDR3 in DNA: TGTGCCACCAGCAGGACGCAGGGGTTGGTCTACGAGCAGTACTTC.